The clone carrying this T cell receptor beta chain occurred a few times. Antigen unknown. These data are taken from a study of T cells in Graves' hyperthyroidism and ophthalmopathy. Findings of the study overall: Median prediction lead before ophthalmopathy onset was about 6.5 months with the model.

Graves' hyperthyroidism without ophthalmopathy progression within 18 months was termed stable. Patients aged 18 to 65 had newly diagnosed hyperthyroidism of under 2 months' duration. The diagnostic basis comprised clinical symptoms, serum thyroxine and TRAb, thyroid ultrasound and orbital computed tomography. Amplification of TCR beta CDR3 regions was performed using RNA transcripts as template. With the HTBI primer set, the TCR CDR3 went through a first round of RT-PCR. TCRdb recomputed calls from the multiplex PCR reads with MiXCR, one row per CDR3 protein. The repertoire holds more than 300,000 distinct CDR3 sequences, with 14% as singletons. The CDR3 is made up of 14 amino acids. CDR1 and CDR2 from the germline V gene are ENHRY and SYGVKD. Trimming removed 6 bases from V and 3 bases from J; junction bases left unmatched: 4.

The TCR originated in a woman in her fifties or sixties with Graves' hyperthyroidism. The rearrangement joins TRBV10-3 to TRBJ2-5; TRBD1 aligns across 10 bases. Sequenced: blood. CDR3 nucleotides: TGTGCCATCAGCCGGACAGGGGGGAAAGAGACCCAGTACTTC. Protein product: CAISRTGGKETQYF.